This TCR beta chain came from a study of cytomegalovirus exposure and HLA in healthy donors. Overall study findings and caveats: Likely technical artifact: a cluster of highly shared sequence variants. CMV serostatus was the only immune exposure information that was available. It was reportedly the case that the classifier diagnosed cytomegalovirus status with high specificity and sensitivity.

The study ran its PCR with 60 Vbeta and 13 Jbeta primers. Authors' data handling: A follow-up analysis tallied tens of millions of unique TCR beta chains, 8.5 million to 14 million shared. The table came from immunoSEQ multiplex PCR; TCRdb's copy has only in-frame clones and leaves some out. That table gives V, J and clone size, and the DNA gave D and trimming. The data show 190,000 or so clones, approximately 85% seen once. As regards this clone: As yet, its antigen is unknown.

The trim removed 0 bases at V and 8 bases at J, leaving 11 bases unmatched. This CDR3 contains 16 residues. The V gene's germline CDR1 is MGHRA and CDR2 YSYEKL. The rearrangement links TRBV4-1 to TRBJ1-2; 8 bases agree with TRBD1. This receptor was obtained from a girl aged 10 to 17 in good health and CMV-seropositive. The sequenced sample consisted of PBMCs. The CDR3 sequence: CASSQEGQGAGRGYTF. The CDR3 region has the DNA TGCGCCAGCAGCCAAGAAGGTCAGGGGGCCGGTCGAGGCTACACCTTC.